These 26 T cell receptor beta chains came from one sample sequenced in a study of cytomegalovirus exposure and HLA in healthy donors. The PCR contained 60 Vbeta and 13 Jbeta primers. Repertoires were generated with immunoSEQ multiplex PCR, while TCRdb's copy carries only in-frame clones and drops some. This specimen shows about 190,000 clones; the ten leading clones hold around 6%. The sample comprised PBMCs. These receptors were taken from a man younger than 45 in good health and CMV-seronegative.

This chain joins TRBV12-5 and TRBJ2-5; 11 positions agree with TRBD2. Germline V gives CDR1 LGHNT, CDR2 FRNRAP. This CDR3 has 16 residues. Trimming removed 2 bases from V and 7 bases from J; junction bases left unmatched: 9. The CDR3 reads CASGLPSGLAVGTQYF. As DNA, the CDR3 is TGTGCTAGTGGTTTGCCCTCGGGACTAGCGGTAGGGACCCAGTACTTC. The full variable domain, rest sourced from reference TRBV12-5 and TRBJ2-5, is DARVTQTPRHKVTEMGQEVTMRCQPILGHNTVFWYRQTMMQGLELLAYFRNRAPLDDSGMPKDRFSAEMPDATLATLKIQPSEPRDSAVYFCASGLPSGLAVGTQYFGPGTRLLVL.

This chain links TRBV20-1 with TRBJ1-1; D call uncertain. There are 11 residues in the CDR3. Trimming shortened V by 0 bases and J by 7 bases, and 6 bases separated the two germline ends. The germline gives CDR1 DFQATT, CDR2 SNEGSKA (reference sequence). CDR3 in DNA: TGCAGTGCTAGAGACCCTAATGAAGCTTTCTTT. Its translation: CSARDPNEAFF.

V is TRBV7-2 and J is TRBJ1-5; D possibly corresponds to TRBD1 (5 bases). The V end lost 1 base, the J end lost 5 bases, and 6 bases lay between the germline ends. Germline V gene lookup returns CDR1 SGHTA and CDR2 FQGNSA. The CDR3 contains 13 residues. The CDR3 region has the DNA TGTGCCAGCAGCTTAGAACAGGATCAGCCCCAGCATTTT. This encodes CASSLEQDQPQHF. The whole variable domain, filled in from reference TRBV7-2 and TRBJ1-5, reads GAGVSQSPSNKVTEKGKDVELRCDPISGHTALYWYRQSLGQGLEFLIYFQGNSAPDKSGLPSDRFSAERTGGSVSTLTIQRTQQEDSAVYLCASSLEQDQPQHFGDGTRLSIL.

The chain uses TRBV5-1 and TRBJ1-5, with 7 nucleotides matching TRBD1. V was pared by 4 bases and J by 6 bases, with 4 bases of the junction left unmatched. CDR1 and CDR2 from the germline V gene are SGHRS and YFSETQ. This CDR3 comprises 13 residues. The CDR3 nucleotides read TGCGCCAGCAGCATACAGGGGACTCAGCCCCAGCATTTT. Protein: CASSIQGTQPQHF.

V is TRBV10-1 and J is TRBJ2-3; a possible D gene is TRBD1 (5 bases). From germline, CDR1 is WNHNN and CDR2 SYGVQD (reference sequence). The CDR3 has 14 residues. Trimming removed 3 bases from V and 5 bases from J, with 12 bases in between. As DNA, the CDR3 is TGCGCCAGCAGTGACAGGGAATCATTAGATACGCAGTATTTT. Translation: CASSDRESLDTQYF.

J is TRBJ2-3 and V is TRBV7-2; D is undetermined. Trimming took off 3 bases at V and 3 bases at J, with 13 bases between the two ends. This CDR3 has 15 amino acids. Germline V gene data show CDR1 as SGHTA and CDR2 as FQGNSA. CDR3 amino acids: CASSFQAGGTDTQYF. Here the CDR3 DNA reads TGTGCCAGCAGCTTCCAAGCCGGTGGTACAGATACGCAGTATTTT.

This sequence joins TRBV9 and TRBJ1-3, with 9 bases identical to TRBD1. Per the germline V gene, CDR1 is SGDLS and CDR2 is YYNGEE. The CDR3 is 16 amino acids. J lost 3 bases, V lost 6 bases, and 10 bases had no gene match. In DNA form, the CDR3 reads TGTGCCAGCACCGAAACAGGGGGCGCGGGTGGAAACACCATATATTTT. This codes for CASTETGGAGGNTIYF.

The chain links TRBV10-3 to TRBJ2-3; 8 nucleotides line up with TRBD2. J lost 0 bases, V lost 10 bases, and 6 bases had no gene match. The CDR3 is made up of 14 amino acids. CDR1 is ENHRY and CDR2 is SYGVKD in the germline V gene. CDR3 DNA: TGTGCCACAGAGACTAGCGAGAGCACAGATACGCAGTATTTT. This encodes CATETSESTDTQYF.

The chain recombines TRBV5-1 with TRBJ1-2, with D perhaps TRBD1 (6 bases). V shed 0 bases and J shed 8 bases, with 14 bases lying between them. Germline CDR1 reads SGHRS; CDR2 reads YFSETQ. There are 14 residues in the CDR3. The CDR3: CASSLALGQWGYTF. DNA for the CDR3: TGCGCCAGCAGCTTGGCCTTAGGACAGTGGGGCTACACCTTC.

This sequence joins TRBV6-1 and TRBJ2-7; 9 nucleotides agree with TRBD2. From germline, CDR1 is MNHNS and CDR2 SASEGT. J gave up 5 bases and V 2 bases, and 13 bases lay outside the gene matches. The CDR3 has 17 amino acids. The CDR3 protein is CASSEILRAGGSHEQYF. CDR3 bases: TGTGCCAGCAGTGAAATTTTGAGAGCGGGGGGAAGCCACGAGCAGTACTTC.

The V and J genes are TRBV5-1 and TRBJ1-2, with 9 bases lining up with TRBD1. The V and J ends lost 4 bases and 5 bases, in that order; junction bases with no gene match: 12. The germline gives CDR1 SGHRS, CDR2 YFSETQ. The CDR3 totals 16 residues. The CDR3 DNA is TGCGCCAGCAGCCGAAGGGGACAGGGCAGCGATTATGGCTACACCTTC. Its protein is CASSRRGQGSDYGYTF.

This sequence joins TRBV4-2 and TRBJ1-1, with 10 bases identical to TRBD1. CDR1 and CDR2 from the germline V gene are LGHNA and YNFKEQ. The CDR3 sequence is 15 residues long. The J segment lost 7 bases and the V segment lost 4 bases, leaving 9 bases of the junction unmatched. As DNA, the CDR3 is TGTGCCAGCAGCCGGGACAGGGGACCCCCTTATGAAGCTTTCTTT. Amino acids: CASSRDRGPPYEAFF.

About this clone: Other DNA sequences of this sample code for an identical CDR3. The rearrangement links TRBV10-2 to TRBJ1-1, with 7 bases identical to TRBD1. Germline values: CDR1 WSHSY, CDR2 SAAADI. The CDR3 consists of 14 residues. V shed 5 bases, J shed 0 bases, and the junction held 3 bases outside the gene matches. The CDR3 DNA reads TGCGCCAGCAGTCCGGACAGGATGAACACTGAAGCTTTCTTT. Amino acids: CASSPDRMNTEAFF.

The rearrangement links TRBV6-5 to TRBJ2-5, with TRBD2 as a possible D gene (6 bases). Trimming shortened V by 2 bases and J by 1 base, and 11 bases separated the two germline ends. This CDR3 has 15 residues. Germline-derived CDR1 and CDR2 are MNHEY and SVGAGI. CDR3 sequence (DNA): TGTGCCAGCAGTTACGGGCCCGGGAGCCAAGAGACCCAGTACTTC. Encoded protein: CASSYGPGSQETQYF.

The CDR3 is CAWSVLNENTEAFF. DNA of the CDR3: TGTGCCTGGAGTGTACTTAACGAGAACACTGAAGCTTTCTTT. The V gene is TRBV30, the J gene TRBJ1-1; D call uncertain. The germline V gene has CDR1 GTSNPN and CDR2 SVGIG (reference sequence). V shed 0 bases and J shed 1 base, with 9 bases lying between them. The CDR3 spans 14 residues.

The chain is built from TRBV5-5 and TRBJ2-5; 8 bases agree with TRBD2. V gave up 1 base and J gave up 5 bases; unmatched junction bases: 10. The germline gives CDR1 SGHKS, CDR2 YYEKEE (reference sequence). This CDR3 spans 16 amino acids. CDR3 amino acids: CASSLQRGKFSETQYF. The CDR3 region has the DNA TGTGCCAGCAGCTTGCAGCGGGGGAAATTTTCGGAGACCCAGTACTTC.

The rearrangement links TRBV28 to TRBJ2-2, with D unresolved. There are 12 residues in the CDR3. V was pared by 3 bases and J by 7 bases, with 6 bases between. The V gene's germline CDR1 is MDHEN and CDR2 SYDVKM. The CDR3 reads CASSFPFGELFF. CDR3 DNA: TGTGCCAGCAGTTTCCCCTTCGGGGAGCTGTTTTTT.

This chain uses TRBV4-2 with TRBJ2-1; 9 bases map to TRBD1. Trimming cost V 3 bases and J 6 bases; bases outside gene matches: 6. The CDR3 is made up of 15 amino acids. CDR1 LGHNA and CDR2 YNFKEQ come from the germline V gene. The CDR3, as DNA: TGTGCCAGCAGCCAGTCGACAGGGGGGCTCAATGAGCAGTTCTTC. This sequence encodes CASSQSTGGLNEQFF.

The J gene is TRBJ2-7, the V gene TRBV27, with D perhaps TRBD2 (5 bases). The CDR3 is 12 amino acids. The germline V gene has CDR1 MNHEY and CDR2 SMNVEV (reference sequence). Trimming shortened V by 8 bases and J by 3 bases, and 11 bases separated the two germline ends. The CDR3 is CASGARGYEQYF. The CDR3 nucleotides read TGTGCCAGCGGCGCCCGGGGCTACGAGCAGTACTTC.

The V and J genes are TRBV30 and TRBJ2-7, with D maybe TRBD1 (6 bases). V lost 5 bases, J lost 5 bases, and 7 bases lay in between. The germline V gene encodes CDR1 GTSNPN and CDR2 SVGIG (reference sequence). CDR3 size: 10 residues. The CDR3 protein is CAWGQNEQYF. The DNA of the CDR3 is TGTGCCTGGGGACAGAACGAGCAGTACTTC.

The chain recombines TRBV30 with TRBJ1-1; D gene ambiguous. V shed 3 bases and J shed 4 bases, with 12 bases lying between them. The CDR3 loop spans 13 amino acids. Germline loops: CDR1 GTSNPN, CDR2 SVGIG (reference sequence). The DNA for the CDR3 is TGTGCCTGGAGACCCCCGGCGGGCACTGAAGCTTTCTTT. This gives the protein CAWRPPAGTEAFF. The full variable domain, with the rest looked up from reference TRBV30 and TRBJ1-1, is SQTIHQWPATLVQPVGSPLSLECTVEGTSNPNLYWYRQAAGRGLQLLFYSVGIGQISSEVPQNLSASRPQDRQFILSSKKLLLSDSGFYLCAWRPPAGTEAFFGQGTRLTVV.

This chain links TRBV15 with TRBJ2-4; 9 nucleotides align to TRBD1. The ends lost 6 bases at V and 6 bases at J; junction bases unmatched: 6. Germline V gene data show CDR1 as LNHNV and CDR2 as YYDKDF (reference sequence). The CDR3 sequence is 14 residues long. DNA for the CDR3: TGTGCCACCAGAAACGGGGACAGGGTAAACATTCAGTACTTC. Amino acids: CATRNGDRVNIQYF.

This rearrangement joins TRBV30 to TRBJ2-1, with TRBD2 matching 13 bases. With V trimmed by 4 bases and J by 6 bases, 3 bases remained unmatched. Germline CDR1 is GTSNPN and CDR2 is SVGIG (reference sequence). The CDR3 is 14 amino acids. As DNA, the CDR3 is TGTGCCTGGACGACTAGCGGGAGGTTCAATGAGCAGTTCTTC. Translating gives CAWTTSGRFNEQFF.

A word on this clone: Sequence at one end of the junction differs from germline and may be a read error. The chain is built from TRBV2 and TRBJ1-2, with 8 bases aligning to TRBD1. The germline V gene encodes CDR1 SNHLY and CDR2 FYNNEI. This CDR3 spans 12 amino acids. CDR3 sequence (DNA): TGTGCCAGCAGTGGGGACAGGAGGTTGCCAGCCTTC. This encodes CASSGDRRLPAF.

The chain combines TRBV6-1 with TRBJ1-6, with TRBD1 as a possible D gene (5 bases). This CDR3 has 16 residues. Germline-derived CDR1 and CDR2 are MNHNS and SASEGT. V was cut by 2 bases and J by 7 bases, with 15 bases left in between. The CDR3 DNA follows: TGTGCCAGCAGTGAACCCCCGGCAGGGAACAATTCACCCCTCCACTTT. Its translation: CASSEPPAGNNSPLHF.

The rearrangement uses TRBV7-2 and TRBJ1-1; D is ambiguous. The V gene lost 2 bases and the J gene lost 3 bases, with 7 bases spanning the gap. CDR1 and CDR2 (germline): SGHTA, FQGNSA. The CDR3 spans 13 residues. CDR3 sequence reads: CASSLSGYTEAFF. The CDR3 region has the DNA TGTGCCAGCAGCTTATCCGGTTACACTGAAGCTTTCTTT. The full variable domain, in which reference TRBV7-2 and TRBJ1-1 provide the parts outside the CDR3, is GAGVSQSPSNKVTEKGKDVELRCDPISGHTALYWYRQSLGQGLEFLIYFQGNSAPDKSGLPSDRFSAERTGGSVSTLTIQRTQQEDSAVYLCASSLSGYTEAFFGQGTRLTVV.